This TCR beta chain is drawn from a study of immunodeficiency (dated by TCRdb to about 2019). A note on the overall study: To search for oligoclonality and VDJ recombination defects, the researchers carried out a repertoire analysis. What the study reported, not specific to this receptor: CD4+ T cell V-J pairing and productive entropy appeared similar between patients and controls. In the entropy comparisons of patients against healthy controls, patients were shown as n=3 (open circles), and an effect of thymic development was suggested only as a possibility. Based on top-100 and total clonotype frequencies, severe oligoclonality showed up in patient CD8+ T cells, whereas patient CD4+ T cells did not show severe oligoclonality.

Reading from cysteine to phenylalanine, the CDR3 counts 12 amino acids. CDR3 DNA only is kept here, 36 bases in frame from base 1. Based on the germline V gene (reference sequence), the CDR1 and CDR2 sequences are SEHNR and FQNEAQ. V is shortened by 5 bases, J by 7 bases, and the region joining them spans 11 bases. Before TCR sequencing, CD3+CD4+ T cells were sorted out of fresh PBMCs. In regard to this clone: This receptor's antigen is unknown. Per-nucleotide qualities are absent, and no much larger clonotype sits a single base away.

Genomic DNA was extracted using the QIAamp DNA Blood Mini Kit and was submitted for immunoSEQ repertoire analysis. Using a standard quantity of genomic DNA template, multiplex PCR was run to amplify the CDR3 regions. PCR products were sequenced on an Illumina platform. Regarding the original processing steps: Alignment of sequences was done against a reference, and the V, D and J gene definitions came from IMGT. To get rid of PCR and sequencing errors, closely related sequences were merged using a nearest-neighbor clustering algorithm. V, D and J usage in productive unique and total sequences was analyzed using ImmunoSEQ Analyzer tools and R version 3.6.1. TCRdb provides this immuneACCESS table in a form limited to in-frame rearrangements. Some clones are lacking; in checked studies, under half of them reflect an unresolved V gene, and why the rest are absent is not known. That table furnishes V, J and clone size, whereas the DNA furnished D and trimming. The sample contains around 4,200 clones, 91% of them found a single time. Together, the top ten hold 4.3% of the sample.

The clonotype originates from a human donor in good health. The sequencing sample was made of CD4+ T cells from blood. The chain joins TRBV7-9 to TRBJ2-5; perhaps TRBD2 is the D gene, with 5 bases matching. Read as DNA, the sequence is TGTGCCAGCAGCCCCGAGGGCGGGACCCAGTACTTC. Its protein reads: CASSPEGGTQYF.